This entry lists 13 T cell receptor beta chains sequenced from one sample in a study of T cells in localized non-small cell lung cancer. Method: immunoSEQ multiplex PCR; TCRdb's copy keeps in-frame clones and lacks some. The table shows tens of thousands of clones, with 86% occurring only once. Source: PBMCs, taken before any cancer treatment. These receptors were taken from a man aged 35 to 69 with stage II lung adenocarcinoma.

V gene TRBV6-1 combines with J gene TRBJ1-1, with no clear D. Trimming removed 6 bases from V and 1 base from J, with 9 bases in between. The CDR3 length is 13 residues. Germline V lookup: CDR1 MNHNS, CDR2 SASEGT. The CDR3 spells CASRNSGNTEAFF. The CDR3 coding sequence is TGTGCCAGCAGAAACAGCGGGAACACTGAAGCTTTCTTT.

This chain joins TRBV9 and TRBJ1-3; TRBD1 is a possible D gene (5 bases). V lost 0 bases and J lost 8, with 6 bases in between. The CDR3 runs to 12 residues. The germline gives CDR1 SGDLS, CDR2 YYNGEE. Here the CDR3 reads CASSVEGDTIYF. The CDR3, as DNA: TGTGCCAGCAGCGTAGAAGGGGACACCATATATTTT.

J is TRBJ1-2 and V is TRBV27; 7 positions agree with TRBD1. Germline trimming cut 2 bases from V and 2 bases from J; bases unmatched to any gene: 14. Germline V lookup: CDR1 MNHEY, CDR2 SMNVEV (reference sequence). The CDR3 extends over 18 amino acids. The CDR3 bases are TGTGCCAGCAGTTTAACGGTGGGGTTTGGGACAGCCAACTATGGCTACACCTTC. Protein sequence: CASSLTVGFGTANYGYTF.

V usage is TRBV7-6 and J usage is TRBJ2-3; 13 positions match TRBD2. Germline V gene lookup returns CDR1 SGHVS and CDR2 FNYEAQ. The CDR3 is made up of 17 amino acids. V shed 1 base and J 2 bases; nucleotides not matched to a gene: 3. CDR3 in amino acids: CASSLVGTSGATDTQYF. As DNA, the CDR3 is TGTGCCAGCAGCTTAGTAGGGACTAGCGGGGCCACAGATACGCAGTATTTT. Full variable domain (missing parts from reference TRBV7-6 and TRBJ2-3): GAGVSQSPRYKVTKRGQDVALRCDPISGHVSLYWYRQALGQGPEFLTYFNYEAQQDKSGLPNDRFSAERPEGSISTLTIQRTEQRDSAMYRCASSLVGTSGATDTQYFGPGTRLTVL.

In DNA, the CDR3 is TGTGCCAGCAGCACTGGACAGTACGATGAAGCTTTCTTT. Translated: CASSTGQYDEAFF. V usage is TRBV5-8 and J usage is TRBJ1-1, with a weak D call TRBD1 (6 bases). Deletions cut 4 bases from V and 7 bases from J, with 14 bases between. Germline lookup yields CDR1 SGHTS and CDR2 YDEGEE. The CDR3 spans 13 residues.

The chain couples TRBV6-5 to TRBJ1-2, with a weak D call TRBD1 (6 bases). The ends were cut back, 8 bases at V and 5 bases at J, with 15 bases in the middle. Germline CDR1 and CDR2: MNHEY and SVGAGI. CDR3 size: 13 residues. This chain's CDR3 is CASGPGTFYGYTF. CDR3 coding DNA: TGTGCCAGCGGCCCCGGGACATTTTATGGCTACACCTTC.

This chain connects TRBV5-8 to TRBJ1-2; D is unresolved. Trimming took off 0 bases at V and 6 bases at J, with 6 bases between the two ends. Germline lookup yields CDR1 SGHTS and CDR2 YDEGEE. The CDR3 runs to 12 residues. The CDR3, as DNA: TGTGCCAGCAGCTTGGACAGAAATGGCTACACCTTC. Protein product: CASSLDRNGYTF.

The chain combines TRBV29-1 with TRBJ2-3; 9 bases fit TRBD1. This CDR3 has 13 amino acids. Germline lookup yields CDR1 SQVTM and CDR2 ANQGSEA. The ends lost 6 bases at V and 1 base at J; junction bases unmatched: 2. CDR3 protein: CSVRTGGTDTQYF. The CDR3 nucleotides read TGCAGCGTACGGACAGGGGGCACAGATACGCAGTATTTT.

This rearrangement joins TRBV4-1 to TRBJ1-1, with a possible D match to TRBD1 (5 bases). The length of the CDR3 is 15 residues. Looked up from germline, CDR1 is MGHRA and CDR2 is YSYEKL. Trimming removed 0 bases from V and 0 bases from J, with 8 bases in between. The CDR3 DNA is TGCGCCAGCAGCCAAGATGACAGCTTGAACACTGAAGCTTTCTTT. It codes for CASSQDDSLNTEAFF.

CDR3 bases: TGCGCCAGCAGTCAAGACCCGGGTCCCTCCTACGAGCAGTACGTC. Protein product: CASSQDPGPSYEQYV. The chain uses TRBV23-1 and TRBJ2-7, with no clear D. TRBV23-1 is noted as an ORF with a role that remains uncertain. The CDR3 has 15 residues. V lost 2 bases and J 0 bases, leaving 11 bases between the germline ends.

The gene calls are TRBV7-6 and TRBJ2-1; a weak D match, TRBD1 (6 bases). This CDR3 spans 15 amino acids. Trimming took off 5 bases at V and 4 bases at J, with 15 bases between the two ends. Germline V CDR1 and CDR2: SGHVS, FNYEAQ. CDR3 DNA: TGTGCCAGCAGCCCGCGACAGGTTCGGTACAATGAGCAGTTCTTC. This codes for CASSPRQVRYNEQFF.

The rearrangement joins TRBV19 to TRBJ1-1; D gene ambiguous. The V end was cut by 6 bases, the J end by 3 bases, with 14 bases between. The germline CDR1 and CDR2 sequences are LNHDA and SQIVND (reference sequence). The CDR3 covers 14 residues. DNA of the CDR3: TGTGCCAGTAGCACAGAGATGGGAGACACTGAAGCTTTCTTT. It codes for CASSTEMGDTEAFF.

The rearrangement joins TRBV4-1 to TRBJ2-6; 10 bases align to TRBD1. The CDR3 is made up of 19 amino acids. CDR1 is MGHRA, CDR2 YSYEKL, per germline. J gave up 0 bases and V 0 bases, and 5 bases lay outside the gene matches. The CDR3 protein is CASSQDRGQGTSGANVLTF. CDR3 DNA: TGCGCCAGCAGCCAAGATAGGGGACAGGGGACCTCTGGGGCCAACGTCCTGACTTTC.